This T cell receptor (beta chain) was profiled in a study of OX40 agonist ivuxolimab in advanced cancers. About the study: It was ivuxolimab, an agonistic anti-OX40 (CD134) antibody, that patients were treated with. Administration of intravenous ivuxolimab to patients occurred every 2 weeks at 0.01 to 10 mg/kg. Study outcomes and limitations: Researchers did not determine the expanded peripheral T cells' antigen specificity. There was clonal expansion of CD4+ and CD8+ blood T cells by week 6 at 0.1 to 3.0 mg/kg.

As regards this clone: Its antigen is not known.

The CDR3 spans 13 residues. Germline V lookup: CDR1 SGHNT, CDR2 YYREEE (reference sequence). V was pared by 2 bases and J by 0 bases, with 6 bases between. The data were produced by immunoSEQ multiplex PCR, yet TCRdb's version contains in-frame clones alone and is incomplete. The sample holds 25,000 to 35,000 clones, roughly 90% seen once. The sample in question was CD4+ or CD8+ T cells sorted from blood, obtained in a trial of the OX40 agonist ivuxolimab. This TCR was sampled from an adult with an advanced solid tumor such as melanoma, head and neck, liver or kidney cancer. V gene TRBV5-4 combines with J gene TRBJ2-7; D is uncertain. Here the CDR3 reads CASSFGNSYEQYF. The CDR3 DNA follows: TGTGCCAGCAGCTTTGGCAACTCCTACGAGCAGTACTTC.